The 11 T cell receptor beta chains below were found in one sample sequenced in a study of T cell repertoires in cytomegalovirus infection. Using its own MiXCR run on the reads, TCRdb lists one record per CDR3 protein. Of approximately 990,000 distinct CDR3 sequences in the sample, roughly a third were seen once. Which antigens these TCRs recognize remains unknown. The specimen comprised cultured CD8+ T cells from PBMCs, sampled from culture after CMV antigen stimulation. The receptors were gathered from a human donor in good health (CMV status not recorded). Some clones in this sample may be carry-over from other donors' samples.

The table lists this clonotype with a few counts. This rearrangement joins TRBV4-1 to TRBJ1-1; 7 positions match TRBD1. The germline gives CDR1 MGHRA, CDR2 YSYEKL. V dropped 1 base and J dropped 7; count of bases not matched to a gene: 6. CDR3 length: 14 residues. The CDR3 loop reads CASSQAGTALEAFF. In nucleotides, the CDR3 is TGCGCCAGCAGCCAAGCCGGGACAGCTCTTGAAGCTTTCTTT.

V gene TRBV7-9 combines with J gene TRBJ2-3; 7 bases match TRBD2. Germline values: CDR1 SEHNR, CDR2 FQNEAQ (reference sequence). The trim removed 5 bases at V and 2 bases at J, leaving 13 bases unmatched. The CDR3 contains 17 residues. The CDR3: CASSRSGRARTTDTQYF. CDR3 nucleotide sequence: TGTGCCAGCAGCCGCTCGGGGAGGGCGCGGACCACAGATACGCAGTATTTT.

The rearrangement uses TRBV20-1 and TRBJ1-1, with D possibly TRBD1 on 6 matching bases. The CDR3 runs 14 residues. Per the germline V gene, CDR1 is DFQATT and CDR2 is SNEGSKA (reference sequence). V shed 5 bases and J shed 0 bases, with 13 bases lying between them. CDR3 in amino acids: CSAWTALMNTEAFF. CDR3 bases: TGCAGTGCTTGGACAGCCCTCATGAACACTGAAGCTTTCTTT.

In DNA form, the CDR3 reads TGTGCCAGCAGCCCATCCGGGACTTCCTACGAGCAGTACGTC. It specifies CASSPSGTSYEQYV. J is TRBJ2-7 and V is TRBV7-9; a weak D match, TRBD2 (6 bases). From germline, CDR1 is SEHNR and CDR2 FQNEAQ (reference sequence). The CDR3 covers 14 residues. The V end lost 5 bases, the J end lost 1 base, and 12 bases lay between the germline ends.

The sample holds many counts of this clonotype. This chain uses TRBV7-9 with TRBJ2-4, with D hard to call. The V gene lost 4 bases and the J gene lost 0 bases, with 13 bases spanning the gap. Germline CDR1 reads SEHNR; CDR2 reads FQNEAQ (reference sequence). This CDR3 contains 16 residues. The CDR3 DNA reads as TGTGCCAGCAGCTCCGACACTTCCCGAGCCAAAAACATTCAGTACTTC. This gives the protein CASSSDTSRAKNIQYF.

The rearrangement uses TRBV5-6 and TRBJ1-2, with D uncertain. V lost 1 base, J lost 4 bases, and 11 bases lay in between. The germline V gene encodes CDR1 SGHDT and CDR2 YYEEEE. CDR3 size: 14 residues. The CDR3 region has the DNA TGTGCCAGCAGCTTGTTGAAACTAGGCTATGGCTACACCTTC. Encoded protein: CASSLLKLGYGYTF.

This chain connects TRBV10-2 to TRBJ2-5; unclear D gene. V dropped 2 bases and J dropped 0 bases, with 10 bases sitting between them. In germline, CDR1 is WSHSY, CDR2 SAAADI. CDR3 length: 15 residues. CDR3 bases: TGCGCCAGCAGTGAGACAACGGCCCACCAAGAGACCCAGTACTTC. Translating it yields CASSETTAHQETQYF.

This clonotype came up a few times. This chain uses TRBV6-1 with TRBJ2-5, with D maybe TRBD2 (5 bases). CDR1 and CDR2 from the germline V gene are MNHNS and SASEGT. With 5 bases removed from V and 7 bases from J, the gap between germline ends came to 17 bases. This CDR3 contains 14 residues. In nucleotides, the CDR3 is TGTGCCAGCAGTCCTTCGCCCCGAGAGGGGACCCAGTACTTC. Translation: CASSPSPREGTQYF.

This clonotype is a singleton in its sample. DNA for the CDR3: TGCGCCAGCAGCCAAGATTCCCCCGATGAAAAACTGTTTTTT. Translated, it gives CASSQDSPDEKLFF. The chain links TRBV4-1 to TRBJ1-4; D remains ambiguous. CDR1 and CDR2 from the germline V gene are MGHRA and YSYEKL. This CDR3 is built from 14 residues. The V gene lost 0 bases and the J gene lost 6 bases, with 8 bases spanning the gap.

The chain has TRBV4-1 and TRBJ1-6, with 9 bases matching TRBD1. Germline CDR1 and CDR2: MGHRA and YSYEKL. The junction had 15 bases not matched to a gene; V was cut back by 5 bases and J by 10 bases. This CDR3 comprises 17 residues. The DNA of the CDR3 is TGCGCCAGCAGCTACCAATCCCCGGGACAGGGTGAATCACCCCTCCACTTT. Encoded protein: CASSYQSPGQGESPLHF.

The genes are TRBV7-9 and TRBJ2-4; TRBD2 aligns across 10 bases. The V gene end was trimmed by 8 bases and the J gene end by 0 bases; junction bases not matched to a gene: 4. The CDR3 is 15 residues long. Germline V lookup: CDR1 SEHNR, CDR2 FQNEAQ (reference sequence). The CDR3 is CASGTSELAKNIQYF. CDR3 sequence (DNA): TGTGCCAGCGGGACTAGCGAACTAGCCAAAAACATTCAGTACTTC.